The present TCR beta chain was sequenced within a study of shared clonotypes between healthy human individuals. Findings and limits, study-wide: Several donors shared about 5% of their naive CD4 clonotypes. The four-donor shared clonotypes exceeded non-shared clonotypes in generation probability, with non-shared ones scoring lower.

Note on this clone: What it binds is not known. Different DNA sequences within this sample yield the same CDR3.

CD4+ cell separation produced CD45RA+ naive and CD45RA-negative memory subsets. The CDR3 loop spans 15 amino acids. V dropped 7 bases and J dropped 0 bases, with 10 bases sitting between them. Germline-derived CDR1 and CDR2 are MNHEY and SVGAGI. Once extracted for a subset, genomic DNA was divided evenly among several immunoSEQ plates. Clones were sequenced by immunoSEQ multiplex PCR, and TCRdb holds only the in-frame ones, with some missing. Here the sample spans around 2.3 million clones, 90% to 96% being singletons. The specimen was naive CD4+ T cells sorted from blood. The subset is: CD45RA+ positively selected. The receptor comes from a man younger than 35 in good health. The chain couples TRBV6-5 to TRBJ2-6; D gene ambiguous. The chain's CDR3 is CASKDTRSGANVLTF. The CDR3 DNA sequence: TGTGCCAGCAAAGATACACGCTCTGGGGCCAACGTCCTGACTTTC.